A selection of T cell receptor beta chains follows, all from one sample in a study of regulatory T cells in long-lasting Graves disease. MiXCR, applied by TCRdb to the multiplex PCR reads, yields one record per CDR3 protein. This sample has about 470,000 distinct CDR3 sequences, with more than 20% found just once. Sequences were derived from peripheral blood mononuclear cells (PBMCs), sampled when the disease was refractory, from a patient treated with antithyroid drugs. The receptors stem from a female donor with Graves disease. Each CDR3 is given with its conserved first and last residue. The order of the fields is D gene, J gene, V gene, clone size, CDR3 protein, CDR3 DNA. The D gene is left open where the match is weak. Size values are once, few and many counts, or a class for expanded clones, and some rows have none.

>TRBD1|TRBJ2-2|TRBV11-1|many
CASRTGNTGELFF
TGTGCCAGTCGGACAGGGAATACCGGGGAGCTGTTTTTT
>.|TRBJ2-7|TRBV25-1|few
CASSNPRDEQYF
TGTGCCAGCAGTAATCCTAGGGACGAGCAGTACTTC
>.|TRBJ2-7|TRBV2|many
CASTSPEGSYEQYF
TGTGCCAGCACTAGTCCTGAAGGCTCCTACGAGCAGTACTTC
>.|TRBJ2-7|TRBV28|.
CAIGLGAGYEQYF
TGTGCCATCGGACTGGGGGCTGGCTACGAGCAGTACTTC
>.|TRBJ1-2|TRBV7-6|few
CASSLGVGGRRKATNYGYTF
TGTGCCAGCAGCTTAGGGGTTGGGGGCAGACGCAAGGCTACTAACTATGGCTACACCTTC
>.|TRBJ2-2|TRBV30|few
CAWSVGLLGELFF
TGTGCCTGGAGTGTAGGCTTGCTCGGGGAGCTGTTTTTT
>TRBD1|TRBJ2-7|TRBV5-1|few
CASSLLTPGQGGDEQYF
TGCGCCAGCAGCTTGTTGACTCCGGGACAGGGAGGAGACGAGCAGTACTTC
>TRBD1|TRBJ1-2|TRBV2|many
CASRETGIYGYTF
TGTGCCAGCAGAGAGACAGGGATATATGGCTACACCTTC
>TRBD2|TRBJ2-1|TRBV30|.
CAWSVLGGLAENNEQFF
TGTGCCTGGAGTGTACTGGGAGGGCTAGCAGAAAACAATGAGCAGTTCTTC
>TRBD1|TRBJ1-2|TRBV30|.
CASTGGFNYGYTF
TGTGCCTCAACAGGGGGCTTTAACTATGGCTACACCTTC
>.|TRBJ1-2|TRBV5-1|few
CASSLGRGPRVWNYGYTF
TGCGCCAGCAGCTTGGGCCGCGGGCCACGGGTGTGGAACTATGGCTACACCTTC
>.|TRBJ1-2|TRBV12-3/TRBV12-4|.
CASSLREMRGYTF
TGTGCCAGCAGTCTCAGGGAAATGCGAGGCTACACCTTC
>TRBD1|TRBJ1-4|TRBV2|.
CASSEDRTRGLTTNEKLFF
TGTGCCAGCAGTGAGGACAGGACCCGGGGTCTTACAACTAATGAAAAACTGTTTTTT
>TRBD1|TRBJ2-7|TRBV13|.
CASSVTGGLAVEQYF
TGTGCCAGCAGCGTCACAGGGGGCCTAGCTGTCGAGCAGTACTTC
>.|TRBJ1-2|TRBV12-3/TRBV12-4|.
CASSPSGREHGYTF
TGTGCCAGCAGTCCCTCGGGCAGGGAGCATGGCTACACCTTC
>TRBD1|TRBJ2-1|TRBV6-9|few
CASSYLGQPSNEQFF
TGTGCCAGCAGTTACTTGGGACAGCCGAGCAATGAGCAGTTCTTC
>TRBD2|TRBJ2-3|TRBV7-3|once
CASSHSGSTDTQYF
TGTGCCAGCAGTCATAGCGGGAGCACAGATACGCAGTATTTT
>.|TRBJ2-7|TRBV29-1|.
CSVNGRPGEQYF
TGCAGCGTTAATGGGCGGCCCGGCGAGCAGTACTTC
>.|TRBJ1-1|TRBV12-3/TRBV12-4|.
CASSWGGGTEAFF
TGTGCCAGCAGCTGGGGGGGAGGCACTGAAGCTTTCTTT
>.|TRBJ2-1|TRBV2|once
CASRRPQDRNEQFF
TGTGCCAGCAGGAGGCCACAGGATCGGAATGAGCAGTTCTTC
>.|TRBJ2-7|TRBV6-1|.
CASSAQGFSYEQYF
TGTGCCAGCAGTGCACAGGGATTCTCCTACGAGCAGTACTTC
>TRBD2|TRBJ2-1|TRBV7-9|once
CASSPRGVDEQFF
TGTGCCAGCAGCCCACGGGGGGTGGATGAGCAGTTCTTC
>.|TRBJ2-7|TRBV20-1|.
CSARDGDSPGYEQYF
TGCAGTGCTAGAGATGGGGACTCGCCCGGGTACGAGCAGTACTTC
>.|TRBJ1-2|TRBV5-1|many
CASSRDSLRGYGYTF
TGCGCCAGCAGCCGCGACAGCCTTCGGGGCTATGGCTACACCTTC
>.|TRBJ2-1|TRBV12-3/TRBV12-4|few
CASSRRSGPINNEQFF
TGTGCCAGCAGTCGCCGCTCAGGGCCAATCAACAATGAGCAGTTCTTC
>TRBD1|TRBJ2-7|TRBV28|once
CASSLSSGRGMSQDSYEQQYF
TGTGCCAGCAGTTTATCTTCGGGCAGGGGGATGAGTCAGGACTCCTACGAGCAGCAGTACTTC
>TRBD1|TRBJ1-6|TRBV11-2|many
CASSPPGQRNSPLHF
TGTGCCAGCAGCCCACCGGGACAGCGCAATTCACCCCTCCACTTT
>.|TRBJ1-1|TRBV11-2|many
CASSLGRGRGAEAFF
TGTGCCAGCAGCTTAGGTCGGGGCAGAGGCGCTGAAGCTTTCTTT
>.|TRBJ2-3|TRBV7-2|.
CASSRIGDPRGEQYF
TGTGCCAGCAGCAGAATAGGGGATCCCAGGGGGGAGCAGTATTTT
>.|TRBJ1-2|TRBV12-3/TRBV12-4|many
CASSLRGQPNLYGYTF
TGTGCCAGCAGTTTAAGAGGACAGCCCAACCTGTATGGCTACACCTTC
>TRBD2|TRBJ2-7|TRBV29-1|.
CSVLALGTSGRRNEQYF
TGCAGCGTTTTGGCCCTCGGGACTAGCGGGAGGCGGAACGAGCAGTACTTC
>.|TRBJ1-4|TRBV7-9|many
CASSLWEQGKEKLFF
TGTGCCAGCAGCTTGTGGGAACAGGGAAAAGAAAAACTGTTTTTT
>.|TRBJ2-2|TRBV20-1|few
CSARDRARGGELFF
TGCAGTGCTAGAGATAGGGCGCGGGGCGGGGAGCTGTTTTTT
>TRBD1|TRBJ2-7|TRBV7-9|few
CASSLQGTGAPLEQYF
TGTGCCAGCAGCCTACAAGGGACAGGGGCGCCCCTCGAGCAGTACTTC
>TRBD2|TRBJ2-7|TRBV29-1|.
CSASGLAGAQYF
TGCAGCGCTTCCGGACTAGCGGGGGCTCAGTACTTC
>.|TRBJ2-5|TRBV10-3|.
CAISGGIGGAEQETQYF
TGTGCCATCAGTGGCGGGATAGGGGGCGCGGAGCAAGAGACCCAGTACTTC
>.|TRBJ1-2|TRBV2|many
CASHGKTGLEKIYGYTF
TGTGCCAGCCACGGGAAGACAGGTCTCGAGAAAATCTATGGCTACACCTTC
>.|TRBJ1-2|TRBV28|many
CASSYQGSSGYGYTF
TGTGCCAGCAGTTACCAGGGGTCCTCGGGGTATGGCTACACCTTC
>TRBD1|TRBJ2-1|TRBV28|many
CASSPGGPSYNEQFF
TGTGCCAGCAGTCCAGGGGGACCTAGCTACAATGAGCAGTTCTTC
>.|TRBJ2-2|TRBV30|many
CAWSFNTGELFF
TGTGCCTGGAGTTTTAACACCGGGGAGCTGTTTTTT
>TRBD2|TRBJ2-5|TRBV20-1|many
CSALTSGRQETQYF
TGCAGTGCTTTGACTAGCGGGAGACAAGAGACCCAGTACTTC
>.|TRBJ2-3|TRBV7-9|.
CASSFKGLADTQYF
TGTGCCAGCAGCTTCAAGGGGCTGGCAGATACGCAGTATTTT
>TRBD1|TRBJ1-1|TRBV29-1|many
CSVERDSLFTEAFF
TGCAGCGTTGAAAGGGACAGCCTATTCACTGAAGCTTTCTTT
>.|TRBJ1-1|TRBV11-2|many
CASSLRTTEAFF
TGTGCCAGCAGCTTGAGGACCACTGAAGCTTTCTTT
>TRBD1|TRBJ1-2|TRBV29-1|.
CSVTGGGGYTF
TGCAGCGTCACAGGGGGTGGTGGCTACACCTTC
>.|TRBJ2-2|TRBV6-1|.
CASSPRTENTGELFF
TGTGCCAGCAGCCCTCGGACAGAAAACACCGGGGAGCTGTTTTTT
>.|TRBJ2-1|TRBV7-3|.
CVSSSLGAYNEQFF
TGTGTCAGCAGCTCGCTTGGGGCCTACAATGAGCAGTTCTTC
>TRBD1|TRBJ2-7|TRBV20-1|many
CSASGTDSPYEQYF
TGCAGTGCCTCGGGGACAGATAGTCCCTACGAGCAGTACTTC